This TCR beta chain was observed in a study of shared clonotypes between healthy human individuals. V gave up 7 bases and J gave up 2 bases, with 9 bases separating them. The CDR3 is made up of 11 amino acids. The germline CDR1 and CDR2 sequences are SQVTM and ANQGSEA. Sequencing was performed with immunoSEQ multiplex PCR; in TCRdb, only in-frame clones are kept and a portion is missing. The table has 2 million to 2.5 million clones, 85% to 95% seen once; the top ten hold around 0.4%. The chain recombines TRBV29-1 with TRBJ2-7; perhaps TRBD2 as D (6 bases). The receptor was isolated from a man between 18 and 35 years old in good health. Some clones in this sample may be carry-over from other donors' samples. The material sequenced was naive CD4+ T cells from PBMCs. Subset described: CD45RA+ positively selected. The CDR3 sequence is CSGGTAYEQYF. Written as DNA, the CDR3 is TGCAGCGGCGGGACGGCCTACGAGCAGTACTTC.